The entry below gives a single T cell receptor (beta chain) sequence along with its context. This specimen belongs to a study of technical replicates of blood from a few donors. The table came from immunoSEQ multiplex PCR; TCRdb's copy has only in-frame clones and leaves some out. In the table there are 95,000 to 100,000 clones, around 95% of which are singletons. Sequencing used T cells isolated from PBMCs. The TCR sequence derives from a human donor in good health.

The DNA for the CDR3 is TGTGCCAGCAGTAGACAGGGGCAAACCGGGGAGCTGTTTTTT. It yields the protein CASSRQGQTGELFF. This chain uses TRBV6-1 with TRBJ2-2; 8 bases map to TRBD1. The V and J ends lost 5 bases and 5 bases, in that order; junction bases with no gene match: 4. The CDR3 spans 14 residues. CDR1 is MNHNS and CDR2 is SASEGT in the germline V gene.